This T cell receptor beta chain was identified during a study of T-cell memory formation after mild COVID-19. This clonotype appeared once. The CDR3 sequence is 14 residues long. CDR1 is LGHNA, CDR2 YSLEER, per germline. V trimming: 3 bases; J trimming: 4 bases; junction bases outside the gene matches: 6. TCRdb redid the calling of the 5' RACE reads with MiXCR, one entry per CDR3 protein. In the table there are roughly 200,000 distinct CDR3 sequences, 20% to 25% of which are singletons. V usage is TRBV4-3 and J usage is TRBJ2-7, with 7 bases aligning to TRBD1. Input material: PBMCs or a T cell subset sorted from them (not recorded which). The sequence derives from an adult woman who had mild COVID-19 (a few samples of this study predate the infection). Cell type and time point are not known. CDR3 protein: CASSHGSRGYEQYF. The CDR3 DNA follows: TGCGCCAGCAGCCACGGTTCCAGGGGGTACGAGCAGTACTTC.